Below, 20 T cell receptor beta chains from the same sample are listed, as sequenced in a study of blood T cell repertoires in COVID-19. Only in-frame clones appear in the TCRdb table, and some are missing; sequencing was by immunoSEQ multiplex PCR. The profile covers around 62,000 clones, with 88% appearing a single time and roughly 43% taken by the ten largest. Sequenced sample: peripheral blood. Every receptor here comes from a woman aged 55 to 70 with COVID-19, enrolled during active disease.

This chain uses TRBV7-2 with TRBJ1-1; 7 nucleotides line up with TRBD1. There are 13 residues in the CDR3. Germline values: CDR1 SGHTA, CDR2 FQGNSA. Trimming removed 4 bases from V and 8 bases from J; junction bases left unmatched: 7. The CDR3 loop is CASSSDRVGEAFF. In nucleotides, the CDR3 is TGTGCCAGCAGCTCCGACAGGGTCGGGGAAGCTTTCTTT.

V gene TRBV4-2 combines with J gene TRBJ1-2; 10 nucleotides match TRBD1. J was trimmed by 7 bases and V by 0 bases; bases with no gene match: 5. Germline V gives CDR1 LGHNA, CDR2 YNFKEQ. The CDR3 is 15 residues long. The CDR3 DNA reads TGTGCCAGCAGCCAAGAATCGGGACAGGGGTCTGGCTACACCTTC. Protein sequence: CASSQESGQGSGYTF.

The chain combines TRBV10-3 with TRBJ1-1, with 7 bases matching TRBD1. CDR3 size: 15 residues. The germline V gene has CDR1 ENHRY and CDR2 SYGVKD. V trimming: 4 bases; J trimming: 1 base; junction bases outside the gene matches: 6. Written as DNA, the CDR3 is TGTGCCATCAGTGGTCGGACAGGAGCGAACACTGAAGCTTTCTTT. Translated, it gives CAISGRTGANTEAFF.

Here the CDR3 DNA reads TGTGCCAGCAGCGGACAGGGGGGCACCGGGGAGCTGTTTTTT. Encoded protein: CASSGQGGTGELFF. The chain carries TRBV7-8 and TRBJ2-2; 10 bases fit TRBD1. Germline loops: CDR1 SGHVS, CDR2 FQNEAQ. Losses at the gene ends were 5 bases for V and 4 bases for J; bases not matched to a gene: 1. The CDR3 is 14 amino acids.

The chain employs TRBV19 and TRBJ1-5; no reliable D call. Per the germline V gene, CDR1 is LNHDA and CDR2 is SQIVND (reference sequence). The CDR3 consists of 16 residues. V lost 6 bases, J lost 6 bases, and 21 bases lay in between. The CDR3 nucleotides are TGTGCCAGTAGGTTTTCGACTGTCGAGGTTGGTCAGCCCCAGCATTTT. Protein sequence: CASRFSTVEVGQPQHF.

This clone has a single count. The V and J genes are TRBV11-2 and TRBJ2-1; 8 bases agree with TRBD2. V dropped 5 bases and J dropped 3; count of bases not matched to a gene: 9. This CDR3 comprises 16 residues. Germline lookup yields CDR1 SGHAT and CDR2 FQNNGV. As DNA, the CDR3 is TGTGCCAGCAGCCCGCGGGGGGCGAGGGACTACAATGAGCAGTTCTTC. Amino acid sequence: CASSPRGARDYNEQFF.

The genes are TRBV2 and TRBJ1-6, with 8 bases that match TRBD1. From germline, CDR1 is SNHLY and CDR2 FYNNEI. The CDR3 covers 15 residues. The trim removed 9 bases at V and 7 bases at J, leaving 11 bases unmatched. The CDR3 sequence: CASGQGQVGNSPLHF. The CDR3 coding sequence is TGTGCCAGTGGACAGGGCCAAGTCGGGAATTCACCCCTCCACTTT. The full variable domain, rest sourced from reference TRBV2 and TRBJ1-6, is EPEVTQTPSHQVTQMGQEVILRCVPISNHLYFYWYRQILGQKVEFLVSFYNNEISEKSEIFDDQFSVERPDGSNFTLKIRSTKLEDSAMYFCASGQGQVGNSPLHFGNGTRLTVT.

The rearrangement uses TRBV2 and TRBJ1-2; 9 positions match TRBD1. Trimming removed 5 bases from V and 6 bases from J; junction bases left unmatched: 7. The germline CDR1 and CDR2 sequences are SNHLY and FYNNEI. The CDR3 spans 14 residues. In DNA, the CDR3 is TGTGCCAGCAGTCGACAGGGGGAGGGGAATGGCTACACCTTC. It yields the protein CASSRQGEGNGYTF.

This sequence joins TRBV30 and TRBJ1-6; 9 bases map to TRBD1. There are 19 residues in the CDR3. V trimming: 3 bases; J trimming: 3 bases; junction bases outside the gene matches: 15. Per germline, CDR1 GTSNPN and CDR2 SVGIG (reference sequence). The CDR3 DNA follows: TGTGCCTGGAGGGGAGCGGGTGGACAGGGGCGCGGCTATAATTCACCCCTCCACTTT. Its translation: CAWRGAGGQGRGYNSPLHF.

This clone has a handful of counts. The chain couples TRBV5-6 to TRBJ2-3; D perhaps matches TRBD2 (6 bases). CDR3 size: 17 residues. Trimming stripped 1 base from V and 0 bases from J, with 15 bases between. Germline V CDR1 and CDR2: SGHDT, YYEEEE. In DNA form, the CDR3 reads TGTGCCAGCAGCTTGCGGCCCAGCGGGTATAGCACAGATACGCAGTATTTT. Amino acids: CASSLRPSGYSTDTQYF.

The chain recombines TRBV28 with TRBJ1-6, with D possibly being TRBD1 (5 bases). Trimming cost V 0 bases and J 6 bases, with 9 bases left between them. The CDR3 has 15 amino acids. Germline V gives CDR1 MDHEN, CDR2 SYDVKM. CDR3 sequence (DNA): TGTGCCAGCAGTTTATGGGGCACAGGTAATTCACCCCTCCACTTT. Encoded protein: CASSLWGTGNSPLHF.

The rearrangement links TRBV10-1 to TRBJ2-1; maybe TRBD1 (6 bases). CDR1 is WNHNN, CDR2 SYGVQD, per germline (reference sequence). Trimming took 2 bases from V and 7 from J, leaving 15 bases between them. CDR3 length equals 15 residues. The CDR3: CASSEVTGPRNEQFF. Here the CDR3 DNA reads TGCGCCAGCAGTGAGGTAACAGGGCCTCGGAATGAGCAGTTCTTC.

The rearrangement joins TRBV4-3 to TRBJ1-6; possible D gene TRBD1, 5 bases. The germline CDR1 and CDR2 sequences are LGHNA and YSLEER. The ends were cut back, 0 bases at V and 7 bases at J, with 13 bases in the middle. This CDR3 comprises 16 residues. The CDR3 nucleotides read TGCGCCAGCAGCCAAGAACGCAGGGTGGGGAATTCACCCCTCCACTTT. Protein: CASSQERRVGNSPLHF.

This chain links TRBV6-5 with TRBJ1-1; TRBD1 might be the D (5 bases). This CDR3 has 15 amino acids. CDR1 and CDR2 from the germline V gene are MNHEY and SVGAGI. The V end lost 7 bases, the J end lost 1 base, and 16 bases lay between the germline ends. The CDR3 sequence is CASTLSDTGNTEAFF. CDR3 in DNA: TGTGCCAGCACCCTATCGGACACTGGGAACACTGAAGCTTTCTTT.

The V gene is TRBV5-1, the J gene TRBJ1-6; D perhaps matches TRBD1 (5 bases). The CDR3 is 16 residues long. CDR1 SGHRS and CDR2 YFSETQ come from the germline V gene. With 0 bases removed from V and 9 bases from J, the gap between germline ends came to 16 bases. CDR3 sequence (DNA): TGCGCCAGCAGCTTGGATCTGGGACTTAGCGGTTCACCCCTCCACTTT. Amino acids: CASSLDLGLSGSPLHF.

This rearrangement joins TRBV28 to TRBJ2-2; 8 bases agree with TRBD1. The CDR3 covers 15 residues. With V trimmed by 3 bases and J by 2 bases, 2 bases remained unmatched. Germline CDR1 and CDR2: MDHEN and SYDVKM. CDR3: CASSLDRANTGELFF. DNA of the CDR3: TGTGCCAGCAGTTTGGACAGGGCTAACACCGGGGAGCTGTTTTTT.

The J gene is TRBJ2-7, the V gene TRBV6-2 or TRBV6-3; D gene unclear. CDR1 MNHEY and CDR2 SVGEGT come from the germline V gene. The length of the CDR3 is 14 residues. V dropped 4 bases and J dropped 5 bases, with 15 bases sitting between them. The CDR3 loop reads CASSSGSIIDEQYF. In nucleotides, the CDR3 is TGTGCCAGCAGTTCCGGGTCGATCATCGACGAGCAGTACTTC.

The CDR3 sequence: CASTSLRGGPNEQFF. Written as DNA, the CDR3 is TGTGCCAGCACCTCACTACGCGGGGGGCCGAATGAGCAGTTCTTC. The chain recombines TRBV2 with TRBJ2-1; TRBD2 matches 8 bases. The V gene's germline CDR1 is SNHLY and CDR2 FYNNEI. V lost 7 bases to trimming and J lost 7 bases; unmatched junction nucleotides: 12. The CDR3 is 15 amino acids.

The DNA of the CDR3 is TGCAGCGTTGGAAGGGAGCACACTGAAGCTTTCTTT. It is translated as CSVGREHTEAFF. V gene TRBV29-1 combines with J gene TRBJ1-1, with D unclear. The CDR3 runs 12 residues. Germline CDR1 reads SQVTM; CDR2 reads ANQGSEA. Trimming left V 4 bases short and J 3 bases short, with 9 bases between.

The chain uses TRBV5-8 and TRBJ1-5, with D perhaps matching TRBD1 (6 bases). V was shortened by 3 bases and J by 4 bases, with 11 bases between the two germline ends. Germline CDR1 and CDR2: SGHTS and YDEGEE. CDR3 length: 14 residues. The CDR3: CASSSQGWNQPQHF. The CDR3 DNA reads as TGTGCCAGCAGCTCCCAGGGGTGGAATCAGCCCCAGCATTTT.